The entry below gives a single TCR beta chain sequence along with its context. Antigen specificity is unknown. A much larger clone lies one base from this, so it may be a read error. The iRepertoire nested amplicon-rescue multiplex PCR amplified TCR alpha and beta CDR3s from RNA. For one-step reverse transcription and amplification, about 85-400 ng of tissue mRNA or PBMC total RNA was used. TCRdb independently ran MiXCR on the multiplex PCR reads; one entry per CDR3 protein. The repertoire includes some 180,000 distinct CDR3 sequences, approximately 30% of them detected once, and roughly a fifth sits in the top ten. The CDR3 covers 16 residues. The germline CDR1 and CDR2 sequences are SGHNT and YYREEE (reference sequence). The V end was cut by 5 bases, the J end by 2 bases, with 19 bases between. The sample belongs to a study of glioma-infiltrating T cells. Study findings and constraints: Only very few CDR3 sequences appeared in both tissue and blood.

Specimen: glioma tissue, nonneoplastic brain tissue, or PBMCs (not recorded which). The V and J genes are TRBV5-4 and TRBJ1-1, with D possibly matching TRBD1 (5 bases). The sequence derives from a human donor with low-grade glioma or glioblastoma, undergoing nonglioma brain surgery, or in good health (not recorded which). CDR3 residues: CASSLNGALINTEAFF. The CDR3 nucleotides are TGTGCCAGCAGTTTGAACGGGGCCCTCATTAACACTGAAGCTTTCTTT.